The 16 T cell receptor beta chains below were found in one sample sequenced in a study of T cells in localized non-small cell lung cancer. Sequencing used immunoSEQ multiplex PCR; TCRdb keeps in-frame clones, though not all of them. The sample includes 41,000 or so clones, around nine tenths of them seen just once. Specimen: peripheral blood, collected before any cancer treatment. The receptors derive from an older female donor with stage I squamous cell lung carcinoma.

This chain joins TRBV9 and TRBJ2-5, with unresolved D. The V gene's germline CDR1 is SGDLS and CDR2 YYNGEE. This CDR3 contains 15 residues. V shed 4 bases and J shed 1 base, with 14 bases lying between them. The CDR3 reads CASSLTHSRQETQYF. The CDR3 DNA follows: TGTGCCAGCAGCCTAACGCACAGTCGCCAAGAGACCCAGTACTTC.

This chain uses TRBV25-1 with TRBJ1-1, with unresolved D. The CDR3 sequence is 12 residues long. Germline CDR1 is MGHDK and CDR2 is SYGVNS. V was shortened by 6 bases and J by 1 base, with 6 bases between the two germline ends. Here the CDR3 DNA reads TGTGCCAGCAGGCGGGGGAACACTGAAGCTTTCTTT. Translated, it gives CASRRGNTEAFF.

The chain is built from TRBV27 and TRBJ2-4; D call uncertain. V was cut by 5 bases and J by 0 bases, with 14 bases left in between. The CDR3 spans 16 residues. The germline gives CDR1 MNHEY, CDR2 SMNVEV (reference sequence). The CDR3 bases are TGTGCCAGCAGTCCTCTACCGATTTTAGCCAAAAACATTCAGTACTTC. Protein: CASSPLPILAKNIQYF.

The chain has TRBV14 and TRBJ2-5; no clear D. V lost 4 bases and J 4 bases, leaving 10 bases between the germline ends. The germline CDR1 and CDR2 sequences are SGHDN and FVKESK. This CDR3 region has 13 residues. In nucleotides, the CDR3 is TGTGCCAGCAGCCTTCTCCCGATAGAGACCCAGTACTTC. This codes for CASSLLPIETQYF.

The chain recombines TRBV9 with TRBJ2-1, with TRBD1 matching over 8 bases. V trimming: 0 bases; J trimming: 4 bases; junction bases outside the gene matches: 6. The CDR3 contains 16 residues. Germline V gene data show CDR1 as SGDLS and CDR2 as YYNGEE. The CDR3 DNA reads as TGTGCCAGCAGCGTAGATTTAGGACAGGGATACAATGAGCAGTTCTTC. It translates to CASSVDLGQGYNEQFF.

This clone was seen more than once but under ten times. CDR3 sequence: CASSLEAGHNQPQHF. CDR3 DNA sequence: TGTGCCAGCAGCTTAGAGGCGGGGCACAATCAGCCCCAGCATTTT. The chain recombines TRBV7-2 with TRBJ1-5, with a tentative D call TRBD1 (5 bases). The CDR3 extends over 15 amino acids. In germline, CDR1 is SGHTA, CDR2 FQGNSA. Trimming took 1 base from V and 3 from J, leaving 10 bases between them.

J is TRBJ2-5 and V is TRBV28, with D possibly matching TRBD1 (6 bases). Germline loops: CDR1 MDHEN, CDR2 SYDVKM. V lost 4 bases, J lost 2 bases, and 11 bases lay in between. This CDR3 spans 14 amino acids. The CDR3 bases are TGTGCCAGCAGTTCCGGACAGTTACAAGAGACCCAGTACTTC. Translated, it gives CASSSGQLQETQYF.

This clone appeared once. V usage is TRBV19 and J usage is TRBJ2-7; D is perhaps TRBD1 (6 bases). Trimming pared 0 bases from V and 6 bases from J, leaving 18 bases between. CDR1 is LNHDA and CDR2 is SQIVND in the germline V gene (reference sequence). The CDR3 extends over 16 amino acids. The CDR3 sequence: CASSIDRTGQGREQYF. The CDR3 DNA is TGTGCCAGTAGTATAGATCGGACGGGCCAGGGGCGCGAGCAGTACTTC.

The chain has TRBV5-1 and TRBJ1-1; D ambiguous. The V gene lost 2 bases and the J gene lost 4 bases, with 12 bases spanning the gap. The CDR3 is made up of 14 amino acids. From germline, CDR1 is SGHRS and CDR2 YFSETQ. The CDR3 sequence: CASSFSQESTEAFF. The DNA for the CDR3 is TGCGCCAGCAGCTTTTCCCAAGAGAGCACTGAAGCTTTCTTT.

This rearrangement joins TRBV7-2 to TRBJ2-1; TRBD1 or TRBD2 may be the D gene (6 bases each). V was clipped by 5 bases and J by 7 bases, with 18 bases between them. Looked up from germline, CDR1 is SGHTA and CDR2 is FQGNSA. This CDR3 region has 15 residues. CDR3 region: CASSLRLGGSNEQFF. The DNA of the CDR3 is TGTGCCAGCAGCCTACGACTAGGGGGAAGTAATGAGCAGTTCTTC.

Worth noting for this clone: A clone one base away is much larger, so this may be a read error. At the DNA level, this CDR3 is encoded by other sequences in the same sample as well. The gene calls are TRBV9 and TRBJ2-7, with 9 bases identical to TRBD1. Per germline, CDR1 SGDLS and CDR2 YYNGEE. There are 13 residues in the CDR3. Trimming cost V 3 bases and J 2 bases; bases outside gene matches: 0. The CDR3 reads CASSGQGAYEQYF. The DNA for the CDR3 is TGTGCCAGCAGCGGACAGGGGGCCTACGAGCAGTACTTC. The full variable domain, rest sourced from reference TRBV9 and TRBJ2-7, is DSGVTQTPKHLITATGQRVTLRCSPRSGDLSVYWYQQSLDQGLQFLIQYYNGEERAKGNILERFSAQQFPDLHSELNLSSLELGDSALYFCASSGQGAYEQYFGPGTRLTVT.

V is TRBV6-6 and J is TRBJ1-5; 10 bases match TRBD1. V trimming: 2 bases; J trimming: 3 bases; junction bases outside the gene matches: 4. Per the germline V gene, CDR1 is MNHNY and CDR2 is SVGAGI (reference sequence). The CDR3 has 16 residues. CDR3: CASSYKGQGNNQPQHF. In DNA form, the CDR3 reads TGTGCCAGCAGTTACAAGGGACAGGGGAACAATCAGCCCCAGCATTTT.

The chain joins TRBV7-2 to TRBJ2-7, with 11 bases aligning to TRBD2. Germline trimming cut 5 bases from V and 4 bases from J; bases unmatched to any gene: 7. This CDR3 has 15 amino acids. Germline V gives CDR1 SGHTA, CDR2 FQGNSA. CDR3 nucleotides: TGTGCCAGCAGCCTAACTAGCGGGAGCTCATACGAGCAGTACTTC. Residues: CASSLTSGSSYEQYF.

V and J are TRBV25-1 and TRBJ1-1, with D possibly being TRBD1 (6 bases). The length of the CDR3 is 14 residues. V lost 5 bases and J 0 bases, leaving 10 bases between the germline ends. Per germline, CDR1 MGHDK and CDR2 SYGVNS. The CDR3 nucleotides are TGTGCCAGCAGTAAGACAGGAATGAACACTGAAGCTTTCTTT. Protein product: CASSKTGMNTEAFF.

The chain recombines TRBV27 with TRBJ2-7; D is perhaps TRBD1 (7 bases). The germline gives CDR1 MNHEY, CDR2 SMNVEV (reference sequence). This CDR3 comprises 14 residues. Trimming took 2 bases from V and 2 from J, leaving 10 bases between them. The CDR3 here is CASSLGRGAYEQYF. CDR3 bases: TGTGCCAGCAGTTTAGGCAGGGGGGCCTACGAGCAGTACTTC.

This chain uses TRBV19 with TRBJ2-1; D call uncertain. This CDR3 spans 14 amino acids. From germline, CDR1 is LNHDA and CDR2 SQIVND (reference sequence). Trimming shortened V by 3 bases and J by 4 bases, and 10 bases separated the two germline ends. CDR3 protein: CASSISSRYNEQFF. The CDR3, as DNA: TGTGCCAGTAGTATCTCCTCTAGGTACAATGAGCAGTTCTTC.